This T cell receptor beta chain emerged from a study of shared clonotypes between healthy human individuals. About this clone itself: Other DNA sequences in this sample translate to the same CDR3.

The CDR3 extends over 14 amino acids. V shed 5 bases, J shed 1 base, and the junction held 4 bases outside the gene matches. Germline CDR1 LNHDA, CDR2 SQIVND (reference sequence). Profiled with immunoSEQ multiplex PCR; TCRdb holds only in-frame clones, not every one. The sample has 1,500,000 or so clones, approximately 98.5% seen once. The receptor was derived from a man aged 25 to 45 in good health. Material for sequencing was naive CD4+ T cells sorted from blood. As to subset: CD45RA+ positively selected. The V call is TRBV19, the J call TRBJ2-7; TRBD1 agrees at 8 bases. The CDR3 is CASSRQGSSYEQYF. The CDR3 nucleotides are TGTGCCAGTAGTCGACAGGGGAGTTCCTACGAGCAGTACTTC.